This is a list of T cell receptor beta chains from one sample in a study of T cells in Graves' hyperthyroidism and ophthalmopathy. TCRdb reanalysed the multiplex PCR reads using MiXCR and keeps one entry per CDR3 protein. The sample shows 600,000 to 650,000 distinct CDR3 sequences, around 16% of them seen only once. The sample taken for sequencing was blood. All receptors come from a woman under 40 with Graves' hyperthyroidism. Both conserved end residues are part of each CDR3. The order of the fields is CDR3 protein, CDR3 DNA, V gene, J gene, clone size, D gene, CDR3 length. D genes are given only for firm matches. Clone size is given for some rows only: seen once, a few or many times, or a class if the clone is expanded.

CDR3aa: CSASAQVNTEAFF
CDR3nt: TGCAGTGCTAGCGCACAAGTGAACACTGAAGCTTTCTTT
v_gene: TRBV20-1
j_gene: TRBJ1-1
abundance: many
d_gene: .
len: 13

CDR3aa: CSADRPNSGRAMGEQFF
CDR3nt: TGCAGTGCCGATAGGCCGAATAGCGGGAGGGCCATGGGTGAGCAGTTCTTC
v_gene: TRBV20-1
j_gene: TRBJ2-1
abundance: many
d_gene: TRBD2
len: 17

CDR3aa: CASSIGSGLDYEQYF
CDR3nt: TGTGCCAGTAGTATAGGGAGCGGCTTAGACTACGAGCAGTACTTC
v_gene: TRBV19
j_gene: TRBJ2-7
abundance: few
d_gene: .
len: 15

CDR3aa: CASSLDGRAEQFF
CDR3nt: TGTGCCAGCAGTTTAGACGGGAGGGCCGAGCAGTTCTTC
v_gene: TRBV28
j_gene: TRBJ2-1
abundance: .
d_gene: TRBD2
len: 13

CDR3aa: CASSESIGRGLINEQFF
CDR3nt: TGTGCCAGCAGTGAATCGATCGGTAGGGGGCTAATAAATGAGCAGTTCTTC
v_gene: TRBV2
j_gene: TRBJ2-1
abundance: many
d_gene: TRBD1
len: 17

CDR3aa: CASGRAYNEQFF
CDR3nt: TGTGCCAGCGGGAGGGCCTACAATGAGCAGTTCTTC
v_gene: TRBV18
j_gene: TRBJ2-1
abundance: .
d_gene: TRBD2
len: 12

CDR3aa: CSANHHVGGQGTGEQYF
CDR3nt: TGCAGTGCTAACCACCACGTTGGGGGACAGGGGACTGGGGAGCAGTACTTC
v_gene: TRBV20-1
j_gene: TRBJ2-7
abundance: many
d_gene: TRBD1
len: 17

CDR3aa: CASRVRLTYEQYF
CDR3nt: TGTGCCAGCAGAGTCAGGTTAACCTACGAGCAGTACTTC
v_gene: TRBV6-1
j_gene: TRBJ2-7
abundance: many
d_gene: .
len: 13

CDR3aa: CASSLKKPLADLYEQYF
CDR3nt: TGTGCCAGCAGCCTTAAAAAACCACTAGCGGATCTCTACGAGCAGTACTTC
v_gene: TRBV7-2
j_gene: TRBJ2-7
abundance: many
d_gene: TRBD2
len: 17

CDR3aa: CASSLAPGLASNEQFF
CDR3nt: TGCGCCAGCAGCTTGGCTCCGGGACTAGCGTCCAATGAGCAGTTCTTC
v_gene: TRBV5-1
j_gene: TRBJ2-1
abundance: .
d_gene: TRBD2
len: 16

CDR3aa: CASRPSGLDNEQFF
CDR3nt: TGTGCCAGCAGGCCTAGCGGCCTCGACAATGAGCAGTTCTTC
v_gene: TRBV7-9
j_gene: TRBJ2-1
abundance: many
d_gene: TRBD2
len: 14

CDR3aa: CSVRDRDYGYTF
CDR3nt: TGCAGTGTTAGGGACCGAGACTATGGCTACACCTTC
v_gene: TRBV29-1
j_gene: TRBJ1-2
abundance: .
d_gene: .
len: 12

CDR3aa: CASSLIGRDYGYTF
CDR3nt: TGTGCCAGCAGCTTAATAGGGCGGGACTATGGCTACACCTTC
v_gene: TRBV7-3
j_gene: TRBJ1-2
abundance: .
d_gene: .
len: 14

CDR3aa: CASSGKSGVLAGSQETQYF
CDR3nt: TGTGCCAGCAGCGGTAAAAGTGGGGTACTAGCGGGGTCCCAAGAGACCCAGTACTTC
v_gene: TRBV7-9
j_gene: TRBJ2-5
abundance: .
d_gene: TRBD2
len: 19

CDR3aa: CASSQFNDFGGTNEKLFF
CDR3nt: TGTGCCAGCAGCCAATTTAACGATTTTGGTGGGACTAATGAAAAACTGTTTTTT
v_gene: TRBV3-1
j_gene: TRBJ1-4
abundance: few
d_gene: .
len: 18

CDR3aa: CASRNPGTNIQYF
CDR3nt: TGTGCCAGCAGGAACCCGGGAACAAACATTCAGTACTTC
v_gene: TRBV6-2/TRBV6-3
j_gene: TRBJ2-4
abundance: many
d_gene: .
len: 13

CDR3aa: CASSLFWGASTGELFF
CDR3nt: TGTGCCAGCAGTTTATTTTGGGGGGCTAGCACCGGGGAGCTGTTTTTT
v_gene: TRBV27
j_gene: TRBJ2-2
abundance: .
d_gene: .
len: 16

CDR3aa: CASSPPEREEKLFF
CDR3nt: TGTGCCAGCTCACCACCGGAAAGGGAAGAAAAACTGTTTTTT
v_gene: TRBV18
j_gene: TRBJ1-4
abundance: .
d_gene: .
len: 14

CDR3aa: CASSQRGWGEQYF
CDR3nt: TGTGCCAGCAGCCAGCGGGGGTGGGGGGAGCAGTACTTC
v_gene: TRBV28
j_gene: TRBJ2-7
abundance: few
d_gene: TRBD2
len: 13

CDR3aa: CASSLSLGGWHQPQHF
CDR3nt: TGTGCCAGCAGTTTATCCTTAGGCGGCTGGCATCAGCCCCAGCATTTT
v_gene: TRBV28
j_gene: TRBJ1-5
abundance: many
d_gene: .
len: 16

CDR3aa: CASSSGTSRSNQPQHF
CDR3nt: TGTGCCAGCAGTTCCGGGACTTCCCGTAGCAATCAGCCCCAGCATTTT
v_gene: TRBV28
j_gene: TRBJ1-5
abundance: many
d_gene: .
len: 16

CDR3aa: CSQNAGGASTDTQYF
CDR3nt: TGCAGTCAGAACGCAGGGGGCGCGAGCACAGATACGCAGTATTTT
v_gene: TRBV20-1
j_gene: TRBJ2-3
abundance: .
d_gene: TRBD1
len: 15